The 12 T cell receptor beta chains below were found in one sample sequenced in a study of a mutant IDH1 vaccine in newly diagnosed glioma. The time point: week 23, last vaccination. Doses of 300 ug of mutant IDH1 20-mer peptide were given with topical imiquimod. Antigens of these TCRs are unknown. Libraries were prepared by immunoSEQ multiplex PCR; TCRdb keeps only in-frame clonotypes and omits some of them. The sample includes around 56,000 clones, 80% to 85% of them seen just once. The sequenced sample was PBMCs, obtained from a glioma patient whose treatment included an IDH1 peptide vaccine. Receptors originate from a woman aged 40 to 50 with glioma. Some clones in this sample may be carry-over from other donors' samples.

This clone has only a few counts. The chain recombines TRBV25-1 with TRBJ1-1; TRBD1 might be the D (5 bases). Germline CDR1 and CDR2: MGHDK and SYGVNS. The CDR3 sequence is 13 residues long. The V gene lost 7 bases and the J gene lost 1 base, with 10 bases spanning the gap. The DNA of the CDR3 is TGTGCCAGCATTGGGGCAGGGAACACTGAAGCTTTCTTT. Protein: CASIGAGNTEAFF.

The CDR3 DNA follows: TGTGCCCGAATAGCTTCGGGAGAGGCTTTCTTT. Amino acid sequence: CARIASGEAFF. The chain employs TRBV2 and TRBJ1-1; unclear D gene. Germline V gives CDR1 SNHLY, CDR2 FYNNEI. The length of the CDR3 is 11 residues. Trimming left V 11 bases short and J 11 bases short, with 18 bases between.

Only one count was recorded for this clone. The chain combines TRBV13 with TRBJ2-2; perhaps TRBD1 as D (6 bases). Germline-derived CDR1 and CDR2 are PRHDT and FYEKMQ (reference sequence). V lost 5 bases and J lost 1, with 17 bases in between. The CDR3 runs to 17 residues. The CDR3 is CASSPRPLTGNTGELFF. The CDR3 coding sequence is TGTGCCAGCAGCCCCAGGCCATTGACAGGGAACACCGGGGAGCTGTTTTTT.

This chain links TRBV10-1 with TRBJ2-7, with 9 nucleotides matching TRBD2. Trimming at V came to 6 bases and at J to 8 bases, leaving 5 bases not matched to a gene. Germline CDR1 and CDR2: WNHNN and SYGVQD (reference sequence). This CDR3 contains 12 residues. The CDR3, as DNA: TGCGCCAGCAGCGAACTAGCGGGTCAGCAGTACTTC. Translated: CASSELAGQQYF.

The gene calls are TRBV7-9 and TRBJ1-6, with D unclear. This CDR3 comprises 16 residues. Germline values: CDR1 SEHNR, CDR2 FQNEAQ (reference sequence). V was clipped by 5 bases and J by 4 bases, with 15 bases between them. The CDR3 sequence: CASSDTLLTYNSPLHF. DNA of the CDR3: TGTGCCAGCAGCGACACCCTTTTGACGTATAATTCACCCCTCCACTTT.

The chain couples TRBV6-5 to TRBJ1-2; TRBD1 matches at 10 bases. This CDR3 is 15 amino acids long. The germline gives CDR1 MNHEY, CDR2 SVGAGI. The V and J ends lost 5 bases and 1 base, in that order; junction bases with no gene match: 4. Here the CDR3 DNA reads TGTGCCAGCAGTCGACAGGGGGCTTTTAACTATGGCTACACCTTC. This gives the protein CASSRQGAFNYGYTF.

The chain employs TRBV6-5 and TRBJ1-5, with 7 bases matching TRBD1. With 6 bases clipped from V and 11 bases from J, the junction kept 16 bases outside the gene matches. Per germline, CDR1 MNHEY and CDR2 SVGAGI. The CDR3 contains 15 residues. The CDR3 protein is CASSRSGQKPEAQHF. The CDR3 DNA sequence: TGTGCCAGCAGCCGATCGGGACAGAAACCGGAGGCCCAGCATTTT.

V is TRBV4-3 and J is TRBJ1-5; D gene unclear. Trimming left V 4 bases short and J 0 bases short, with 10 bases between. The CDR3 runs 15 residues. Germline V gene sequence: CDR1 LGHNA, CDR2 YSLEER. CDR3 sequence (DNA): TGCGCCAGCAGCCCAAAGGGAGATAGCAATCAGCCCCAGCATTTT. Translated, it gives CASSPKGDSNQPQHF.

V is TRBV18 and J is TRBJ2-5; D remains ambiguous. Germline V gene data show CDR1 as KGHSH and CDR2 as LQKENI. V shed 3 bases and J shed 5 bases, with 4 bases lying between them. The CDR3 spans 11 residues. CDR3 coding DNA: TGTGCCAGCTCACCGGGGGAGACCCAGTACTTC. It translates to CASSPGETQYF.

V is TRBV25-1 and J is TRBJ2-3; the match to TRBD2 covers 8 bases. CDR1 is MGHDK, CDR2 SYGVNS, per germline. The CDR3 covers 15 residues. The V and J ends lost 5 bases and 2 bases, in that order; junction bases with no gene match: 6. CDR3 in amino acids: CASSLERGNTDTQYF. DNA of the CDR3: TGTGCCAGCAGTCTCGAGCGGGGGAACACAGATACGCAGTATTTT.

The rearrangement uses TRBV7-2 and TRBJ2-3; TRBD2 aligns across 7 bases. V was pared by 6 bases and J by 4 bases, with 7 bases of the junction left unmatched. The germline V gene has CDR1 SGHTA and CDR2 FQGNSA. The CDR3 is made up of 14 amino acids. The CDR3, as DNA: TGTGCCAGCAGGTTTGGACTAGAGGCAGATACGCAGTATTTT. Protein product: CASRFGLEADTQYF. Variable domain in full (rest from reference TRBV7-2 and TRBJ2-3): GAGVSQSPSNKVTEKGKDVELRCDPISGHTALYWYRQSLGQGLEFLIYFQGNSAPDKSGLPSDRFSAERTGGSVSTLTIQRTQQEDSAVYLCASRFGLEADTQYFGPGTRLTVL.

This rearrangement joins TRBV10-3 to TRBJ1-2, with D perhaps matching TRBD1 (5 bases). This CDR3 has 14 amino acids. Germline V gives CDR1 ENHRY, CDR2 SYGVKD. V lost 7 bases and J 2 bases, leaving 14 bases between the germline ends. The CDR3 DNA reads as TGTGCCATCACCCCTCGGGAGGGGAACTATGGCTACACCTTC. Protein sequence: CAITPREGNYGYTF.